These T cell receptor beta chains were read from a single sample in a study of blood T cell repertoires in COVID-19. Sequencing used immunoSEQ multiplex PCR; TCRdb keeps in-frame clones, though not all of them. The sample includes 250,000 or so clones, roughly 80% of them seen just once. The sequenced sample consisted of PBMCs or T cells enriched from blood (not recorded which). The origin of the receptors is a man in his fifties who had recovered from COVID-19. CDR3s include the opening cysteine and the closing phenylalanine or tryptophan. The D gene is left open where the match is weak. Expanded clones get a size class; other rows say once, few or many, or leave the size out.

abundance	d_gene	v_gene	j_gene	CDR3aa	CDR3nt
NA	TRBD1	TRBV7-3	TRBJ2-1	CASSLTRDRGNEQFF	TGTGCCAGCAGCTTAACGAGGGACAGGGGAAATGAGCAGTTCTTC
NA	TRBD1	TRBV3-1/TRBV3-2	TRBJ2-7	CASSQDLNRGSYEQYF	TGTGCCAGCAGCCAAGATCTAAACAGGGGTTCCTACGAGCAGTACTTC
NA	NA	TRBV7-6	TRBJ2-2	CASSFDRPPGTGELFF	TGTGCCAGCAGCTTCGACCGACCGCCGGGCACCGGGGAGCTGTTTTTT
NA	NA	TRBV18	TRBJ1-2	CASSTGNINYGYTF	TGTGCCAGCTCCACGGGAAACATTAACTATGGCTACACCTTC
NA	NA	TRBV12-3/TRBV12-4	TRBJ2-7	CASSFREDYEQYF	TGTGCCAGCAGTTTCCGGGAAGATTACGAGCAGTACTTC
NA	NA	TRBV2	TRBJ2-1	CARLGAGRHNEQFF	TGTGCCCGCCTTGGCGCGGGTCGTCACAATGAGCAGTTCTTC
NA	TRBD1	TRBV5-1	TRBJ2-3	CASSSTGFGRTDTQYF	TGCGCCAGCAGCTCGACAGGGTTCGGGCGCACAGATACGCAGTATTTT
NA	NA	TRBV24-1	TRBJ1-6	CATSDSSGANSPLHF	TGTGCCACCAGTGATTCGTCAGGGGCCAATTCACCCCTCCACTTT
NA	NA	TRBV23-1	TRBJ2-5	CASSQSLGRKKETQYF	TGCGCCAGCAGTCAATCGTTAGGGAGGAAGAAAGAGACCCAGTACTTC
few	TRBD1	TRBV28	TRBJ1-6	CASSSGQGGNSPLHF	TGTGCCAGCAGCTCAGGACAGGGGGGAAATTCACCCCTCCACTTT
NA	NA	TRBV6-2/TRBV6-3	TRBJ1-3	CASSYADSRSGNTIYF	TGTGCCAGCAGTTACGCGGACAGTCGCTCTGGAAACACCATATATTTT
NA	TRBD1	TRBV4-3	TRBJ1-2	CASSQVAGGYGYTF	TGCGCCAGCAGCCAAGTCGCAGGGGGCTATGGCTACACCTTC
NA	TRBD1	TRBV5-4	TRBJ1-2	CASSLPGGANGYTF	TGTGCCAGCAGCTTGCCAGGGGGCGCAAATGGCTACACCTTC
NA	TRBD2	TRBV14	TRBJ2-5	CASSQGPSGVQETQYF	TGTGCCAGCAGCCAAGGCCCAAGCGGGGTACAAGAGACCCAGTACTTC
NA	TRBD1	TRBV10-3	TRBJ1-3	CAISEPGQGNTIYF	TGTGCCATCAGTGAGCCGGGACAGGGAAACACCATATATTTT
NA	NA	TRBV5-8	TRBJ1-1	CASSLDRDYEAFF	TGTGCCAGCAGCTTGGACAGGGACTATGAAGCTTTCTTT
NA	TRBD1	TRBV7-8	TRBJ1-5	CASSLGTGNFRDQPQHF	TGTGCCAGCAGCTTAGGGACAGGGAATTTCAGGGATCAGCCCCAGCATTTT
NA	TRBD2	TRBV5-6	TRBJ2-7	CASSLEVTSRASEQYF	TGTGCCAGCAGCTTGGAAGTGACTAGCCGAGCCAGCGAGCAGTACTTC
NA	TRBD2	TRBV14	TRBJ2-5	CASSQGGASGEETQYF	TGTGCCAGCAGCCAAGGAGGGGCTAGCGGGGAAGAGACCCAGTACTTC
NA	NA	TRBV19	TRBJ1-5	CASTPGGNSNQPQHF	TGTGCCAGTACTCCGGGAGGGAATAGCAATCAGCCCCAGCATTTT
NA	TRBD1	TRBV12-5	TRBJ1-6	CASGSGTDSPLHF	TGTGCTAGTGGTTCCGGGACAGATTCACCCCTCCACTTT
NA	TRBD1	TRBV28	TRBJ1-6	CASSLGTVYNSPLHF	TGTGCCAGCAGTTTAGGGACAGTTTATAATTCACCCCTCCACTTT